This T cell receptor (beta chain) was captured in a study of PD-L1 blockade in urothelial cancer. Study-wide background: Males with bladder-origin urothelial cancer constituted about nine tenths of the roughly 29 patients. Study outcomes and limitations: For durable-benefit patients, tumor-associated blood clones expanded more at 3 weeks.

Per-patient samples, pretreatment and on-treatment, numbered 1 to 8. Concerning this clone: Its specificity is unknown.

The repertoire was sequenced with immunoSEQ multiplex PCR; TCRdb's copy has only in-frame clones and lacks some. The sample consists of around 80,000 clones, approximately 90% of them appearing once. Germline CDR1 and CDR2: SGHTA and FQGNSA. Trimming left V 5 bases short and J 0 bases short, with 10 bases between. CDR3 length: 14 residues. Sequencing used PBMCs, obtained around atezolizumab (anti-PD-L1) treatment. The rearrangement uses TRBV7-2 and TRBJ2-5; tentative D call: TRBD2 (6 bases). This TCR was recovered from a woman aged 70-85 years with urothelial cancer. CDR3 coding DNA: TGTGCCAGCAGCCAAGGGACTTACCAAGAGACCCAGTACTTC. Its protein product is CASSQGTYQETQYF.